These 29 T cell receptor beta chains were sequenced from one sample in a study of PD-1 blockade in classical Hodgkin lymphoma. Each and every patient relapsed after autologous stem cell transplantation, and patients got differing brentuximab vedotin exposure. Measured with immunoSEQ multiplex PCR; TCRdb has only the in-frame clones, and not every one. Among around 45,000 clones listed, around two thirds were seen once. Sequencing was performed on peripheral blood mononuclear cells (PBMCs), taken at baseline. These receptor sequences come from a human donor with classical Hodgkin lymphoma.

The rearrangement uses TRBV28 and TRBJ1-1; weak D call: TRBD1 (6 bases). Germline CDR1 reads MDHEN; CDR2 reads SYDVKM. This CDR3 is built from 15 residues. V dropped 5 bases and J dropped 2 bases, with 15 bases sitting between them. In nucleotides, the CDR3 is TGTGCCAGCAGTGTAACAGGAGGGGGTAACACTGAAGCTTTCTTT. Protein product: CASSVTGGGNTEAFF.

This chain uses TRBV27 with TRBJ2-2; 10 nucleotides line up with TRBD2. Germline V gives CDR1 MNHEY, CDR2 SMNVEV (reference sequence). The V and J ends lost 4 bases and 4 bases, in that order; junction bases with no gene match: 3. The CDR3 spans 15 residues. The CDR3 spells CASSSSSGSTGELFF. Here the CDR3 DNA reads TGTGCCAGCAGTTCCTCTAGCGGGAGCACCGGGGAGCTGTTTTTT.

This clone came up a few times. The CDR3 DNA is TGCAGTGCTAGGTCGGGGCAGGGCTACACCTTC. Its translation is CSARSGQGYTF. The chain employs TRBV20-1 and TRBJ1-2, with D tentatively TRBD1 (5 bases). V shed 3 bases and J shed 8 bases, with 10 bases lying between them. From germline, CDR1 is DFQATT and CDR2 SNEGSKA (reference sequence). The CDR3 consists of 11 residues.

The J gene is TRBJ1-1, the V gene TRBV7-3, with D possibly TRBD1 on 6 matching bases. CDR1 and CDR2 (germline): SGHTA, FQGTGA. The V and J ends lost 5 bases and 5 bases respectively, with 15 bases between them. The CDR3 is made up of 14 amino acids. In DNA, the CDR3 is TGTGCCAGCAGCCTACCGGGGGCGATAACTGAAGCTTTCTTT. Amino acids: CASSLPGAITEAFF.

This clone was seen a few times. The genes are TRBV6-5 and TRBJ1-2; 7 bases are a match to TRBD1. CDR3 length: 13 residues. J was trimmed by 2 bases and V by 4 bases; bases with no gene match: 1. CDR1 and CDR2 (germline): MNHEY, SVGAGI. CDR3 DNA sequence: TGTGCCAGCAGTTTGACAGGGAACTATGGCTACACCTTC. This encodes CASSLTGNYGYTF.

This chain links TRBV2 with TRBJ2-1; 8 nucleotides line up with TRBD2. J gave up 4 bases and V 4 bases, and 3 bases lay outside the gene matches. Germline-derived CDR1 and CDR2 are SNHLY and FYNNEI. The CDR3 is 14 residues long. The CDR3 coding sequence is TGTGCCAGCAGTGTAACGGGGGGGTACAATGAGCAGTTCTTC. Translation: CASSVTGGYNEQFF.

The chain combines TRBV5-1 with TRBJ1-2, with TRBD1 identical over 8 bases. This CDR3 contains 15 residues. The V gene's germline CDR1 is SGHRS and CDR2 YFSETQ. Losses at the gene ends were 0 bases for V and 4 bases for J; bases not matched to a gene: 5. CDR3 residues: CASSLETGAGYGYTF. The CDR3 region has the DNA TGCGCCAGCAGCTTGGAGACAGGGGCGGGCTATGGCTACACCTTC.

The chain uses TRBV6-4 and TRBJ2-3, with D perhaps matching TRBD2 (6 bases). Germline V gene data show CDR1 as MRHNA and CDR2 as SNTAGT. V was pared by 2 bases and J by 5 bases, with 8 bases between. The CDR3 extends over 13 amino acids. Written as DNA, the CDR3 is TGTGCCAGCAGTGACGGGACTTTAGATACGCAGTATTTT. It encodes CASSDGTLDTQYF.

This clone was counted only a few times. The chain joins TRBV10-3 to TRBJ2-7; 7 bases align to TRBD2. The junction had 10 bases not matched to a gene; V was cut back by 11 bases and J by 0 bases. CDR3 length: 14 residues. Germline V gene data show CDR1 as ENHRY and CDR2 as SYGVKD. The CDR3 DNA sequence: TGTGCCGCCTGGGAGGGCGGGATCTCCTACGAGCAGTACTTC. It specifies CAAWEGGISYEQYF.

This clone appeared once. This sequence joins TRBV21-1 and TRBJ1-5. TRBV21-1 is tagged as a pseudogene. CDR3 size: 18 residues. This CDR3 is CASSKVCGDRWGNQPQHF. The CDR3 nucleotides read TGTGCCAGCAGCAAAGTTTGTGGGGATCGATGGGGCAATCAGCCCCAGCATTTT.

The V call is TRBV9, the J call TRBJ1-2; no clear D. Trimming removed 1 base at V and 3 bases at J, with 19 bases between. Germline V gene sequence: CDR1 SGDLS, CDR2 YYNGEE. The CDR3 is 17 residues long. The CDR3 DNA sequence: TGTGCCAGCAGCGTACAGACGGACGTACAGACCGACTATGGCTACACCTTC. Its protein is CASSVQTDVQTDYGYTF.

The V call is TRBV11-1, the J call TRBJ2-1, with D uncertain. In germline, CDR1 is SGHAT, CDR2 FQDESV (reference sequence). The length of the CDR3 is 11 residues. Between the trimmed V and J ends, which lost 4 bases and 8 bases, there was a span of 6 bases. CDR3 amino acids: CASSSAYEQFF. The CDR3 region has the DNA TGTGCCAGCAGCTCCGCCTATGAGCAGTTCTTC.

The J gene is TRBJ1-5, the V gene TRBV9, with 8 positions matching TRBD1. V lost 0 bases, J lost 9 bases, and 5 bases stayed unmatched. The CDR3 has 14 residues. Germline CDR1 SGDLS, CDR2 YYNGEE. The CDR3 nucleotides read TGTGCCAGCAGCGTAGGGACAGGGCTATTGCCCCAGCATTTT. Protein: CASSVGTGLLPQHF. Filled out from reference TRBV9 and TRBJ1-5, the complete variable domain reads DSGVTQTPKHLITATGQRVTLRCSPRSGDLSVYWYQQSLDQGLQFLIQYYNGEERAKGNILERFSAQQFPDLHSELNLSSLELGDSALYFCASSVGTGLLPQHFGDGTRLSIL.

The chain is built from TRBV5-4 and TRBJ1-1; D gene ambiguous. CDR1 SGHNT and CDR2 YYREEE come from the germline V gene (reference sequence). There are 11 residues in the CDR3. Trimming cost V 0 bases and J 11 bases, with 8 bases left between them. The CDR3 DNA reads TGTGCCAGCAGCTTGGGGGAGGCGGCTTTCTTT. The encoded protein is CASSLGEAAFF. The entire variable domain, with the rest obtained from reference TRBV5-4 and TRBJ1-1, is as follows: ETGVTQSPTHLIKTRGQQVTLRCSSQSGHNTVSWYQQALGQGPQFIFQYYREEENGRGNFPPRFSGLQFPNYSSELNVNALELDDSALYLCASSLGEAAFFGQGTRLTVV.

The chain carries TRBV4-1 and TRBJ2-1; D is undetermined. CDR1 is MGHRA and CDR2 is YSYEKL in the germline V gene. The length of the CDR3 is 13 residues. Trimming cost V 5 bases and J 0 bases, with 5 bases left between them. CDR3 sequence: CASSWGSYNEQFF. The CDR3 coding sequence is TGCGCCAGCAGCTGGGGCTCCTACAATGAGCAGTTCTTC.

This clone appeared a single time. The CDR3 coding sequence is TGTGCCAGCTCACCTGCAGGGGGGAGGAACACTGAAGCTTTCTTT. Its translation: CASSPAGGRNTEAFF. This rearrangement joins TRBV18 to TRBJ1-1; 7 bases are shared with TRBD1. This CDR3 has 15 residues. J gave up 1 base and V 3 bases, and 5 bases lay outside the gene matches. CDR1 is KGHSH and CDR2 is LQKENI in the germline V gene.

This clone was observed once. This CDR3 reads CASSPRTGNTGELFF. In DNA, the CDR3 is TGTGCCAGCTCACCACGTACAGGGAACACCGGGGAGCTGTTTTTT. The gene calls are TRBV18 and TRBJ2-2; weak D call: TRBD1 (5 bases). Deletions cut 1 base from V and 1 base from J, with 7 bases between. The germline V gene has CDR1 KGHSH and CDR2 LQKENI. This CDR3 comprises 15 residues.

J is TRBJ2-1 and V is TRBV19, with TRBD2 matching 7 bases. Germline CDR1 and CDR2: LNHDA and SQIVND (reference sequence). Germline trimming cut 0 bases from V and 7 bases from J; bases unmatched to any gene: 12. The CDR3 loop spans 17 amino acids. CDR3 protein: CASSIDTGGSLRNEQFF. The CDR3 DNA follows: TGTGCCAGTAGTATAGATACAGGCGGGAGTTTACGGAATGAGCAGTTCTTC. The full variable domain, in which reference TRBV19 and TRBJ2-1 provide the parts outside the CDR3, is DGGITQSPKYLFRKEGQNVTLSCEQNLNHDAMYWYRQDPGQGLRLIYYSQIVNDFQKGDIAEGYSVSREKKESFPLTVTSAQKNPTAFYLCASSIDTGGSLRNEQFFGPGTRLTVL.

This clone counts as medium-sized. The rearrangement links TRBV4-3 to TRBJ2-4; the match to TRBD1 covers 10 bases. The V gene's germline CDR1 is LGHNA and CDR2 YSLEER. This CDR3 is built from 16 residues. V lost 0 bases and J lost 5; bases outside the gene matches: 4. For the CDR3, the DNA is TGCGCCAGCAGCCAAGACTGGGACAGGGGACAAAACATTCAGTACTTC. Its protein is CASSQDWDRGQNIQYF.

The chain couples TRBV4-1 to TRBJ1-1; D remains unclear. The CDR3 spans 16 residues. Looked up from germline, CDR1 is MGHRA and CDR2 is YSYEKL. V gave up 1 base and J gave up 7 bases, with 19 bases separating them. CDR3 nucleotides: TGCGCCAGCAGCCAAGCCCTGCAGTCGGGGAGGATTGAAGCTTTCTTT. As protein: CASSQALQSGRIEAFF.

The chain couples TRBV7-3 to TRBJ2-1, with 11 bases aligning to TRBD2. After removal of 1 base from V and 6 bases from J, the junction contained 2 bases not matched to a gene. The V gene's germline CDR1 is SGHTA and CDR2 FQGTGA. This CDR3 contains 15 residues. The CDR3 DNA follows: TGTGCCAGCAGCTTAAGTCTAGCGGGGGGCAATGAGCAGTTCTTC. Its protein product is CASSLSLAGGNEQFF. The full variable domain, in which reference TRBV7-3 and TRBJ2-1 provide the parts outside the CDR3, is GAGVSQTPSNKVTEKGKYVELRCDPISGHTALYWYRQSLGQGPEFLIYFQGTGAADDSGLPNDRFFAVRPEGSVSTLKIQRTERGDSAVYLCASSLSLAGGNEQFFGPGTRLTVL.

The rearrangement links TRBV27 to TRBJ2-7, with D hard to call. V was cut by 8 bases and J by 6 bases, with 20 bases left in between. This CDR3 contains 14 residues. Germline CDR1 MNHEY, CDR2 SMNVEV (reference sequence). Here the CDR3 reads CASYAQSPPGEQYF. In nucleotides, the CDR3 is TGTGCCAGCTACGCACAGAGCCCACCCGGCGAGCAGTACTTC.

DNA of the CDR3: TGTGCCAGCAGCCAGTGGGGGGACGACAATGAGCAGTTCTTC. The encoded protein is CASSQWGDDNEQFF. The genes are TRBV13 and TRBJ2-1, with D possibly being TRBD2 (6 bases). Trimming stripped 5 bases from V and 5 bases from J, with 13 bases between. This CDR3 is 14 amino acids long. Germline V gene data show CDR1 as PRHDT and CDR2 as FYEKMQ (reference sequence).

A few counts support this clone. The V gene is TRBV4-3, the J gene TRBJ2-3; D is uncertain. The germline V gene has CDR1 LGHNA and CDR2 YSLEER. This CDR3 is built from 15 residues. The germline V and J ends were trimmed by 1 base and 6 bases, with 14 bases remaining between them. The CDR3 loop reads CASSQAPTSTDTQYF. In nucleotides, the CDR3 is TGCGCCAGCAGCCAAGCCCCTACGTCGACGGATACGCAGTATTTT.

Here the CDR3 reads CASSPGPTTDTQYF. The CDR3 nucleotides read TGCGCCAGCAGCCCGGGACCAACCACAGATACGCAGTATTTT. The chain employs TRBV5-1 and TRBJ2-3; D possibly uses TRBD1 or TRBD2 (5 bases each). The CDR3 loop spans 14 amino acids. V dropped 4 bases and J dropped 2 bases, with 11 bases sitting between them. CDR1 and CDR2 from the germline V gene are SGHRS and YFSETQ.

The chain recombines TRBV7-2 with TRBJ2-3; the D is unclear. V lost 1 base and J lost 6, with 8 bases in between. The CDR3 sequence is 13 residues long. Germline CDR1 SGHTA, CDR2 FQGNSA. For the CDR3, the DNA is TGTGCCAGCAGCTTAGGGAGTTGGGATACGCAGTATTTT. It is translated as CASSLGSWDTQYF.

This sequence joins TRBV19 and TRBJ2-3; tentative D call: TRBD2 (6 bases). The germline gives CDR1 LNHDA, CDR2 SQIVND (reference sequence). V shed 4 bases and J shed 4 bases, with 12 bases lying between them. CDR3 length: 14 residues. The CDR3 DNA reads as TGTGCCAGTAGTACCACTAGCTCCGCAGATACGCAGTATTTT. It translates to CASSTTSSADTQYF.

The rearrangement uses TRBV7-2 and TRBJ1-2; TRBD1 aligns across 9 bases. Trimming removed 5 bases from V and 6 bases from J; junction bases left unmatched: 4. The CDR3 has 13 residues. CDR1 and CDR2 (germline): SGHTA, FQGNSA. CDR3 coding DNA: TGTGCCAGCAGCCCCGGACAGGGGAATGGCTACACCTTC. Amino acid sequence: CASSPGQGNGYTF.

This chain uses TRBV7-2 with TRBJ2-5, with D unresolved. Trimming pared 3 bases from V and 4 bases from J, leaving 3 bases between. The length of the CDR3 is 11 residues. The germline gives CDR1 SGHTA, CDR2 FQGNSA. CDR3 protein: CASSFRETQYF. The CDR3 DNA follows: TGTGCCAGCAGCTTTAGAGAGACCCAGTACTTC.